The next 6 T cell receptor beta chains were all read from a single sample in a study of CD8 T cells in ankylosing spondylitis. TCRdb reprocessed the 5' RACE reads via MiXCR and lists one record per CDR3 protein. Of some 300,000 distinct CDR3 sequences in the sample, about 20% were seen once. Sequenced input: blood, either unsorted or a sorted T cell fraction (not recorded which). The source of these receptors is a female donor with ankylosing spondylitis or in good health (not recorded which).

The chain uses TRBV3-1 and TRBJ2-1; 7 bases line up with TRBD1. The CDR3 covers 14 residues. V was clipped by 7 bases and J by 5 bases; unmatched bases: 8. Germline V gives CDR1 LGHDT, CDR2 YNNKEL (reference sequence). The DNA of the CDR3 is TGTGCCAGCAACAGGGGAGCGAACAACAATGAGCAGTTCTTC. Translated, it gives CASNRGANNNEQFF.

The J gene is TRBJ2-1, the V gene TRBV6-1; TRBD2 is a possible D gene (6 bases). Germline V gives CDR1 MNHNS, CDR2 SASEGT. The CDR3 loop spans 14 amino acids. Trimming removed 7 bases at V and 6 bases at J, with 16 bases between. The CDR3: CASTRDLTSNEQFF. DNA for the CDR3: TGTGCCAGCACCAGGGACTTAACCAGCAATGAGCAGTTCTTC.

This clonotype occurred many times. V gene TRBV6-1 combines with J gene TRBJ2-1; 14 nucleotides line up with TRBD2. V was clipped by 6 bases and J by 9 bases; unmatched bases: 10. The germline CDR1 and CDR2 sequences are MNHNS and SASEGT. The CDR3 consists of 16 residues. The CDR3 sequence is CASSQIGLAGGLEQFF. The CDR3 coding sequence is TGTGCCAGCAGCCAGATTGGACTAGCGGGAGGACTTGAGCAGTTCTTC.

The rearrangement uses TRBV7-2 and TRBJ2-4; D perhaps matches TRBD2 (6 bases). Germline V gene sequence: CDR1 SGHTA, CDR2 FQGNSA. The CDR3 length is 16 residues. V shed 0 bases and J shed 5 bases, with 14 bases lying between them. The CDR3: CASSLAGAGFQNIQYF. The CDR3 DNA is TGTGCCAGCAGCTTAGCCGGGGCGGGGTTCCAAAACATTCAGTACTTC.

The J gene is TRBJ1-1, the V gene TRBV15; perhaps TRBD1 as D (5 bases). The V gene lost 4 bases and the J gene lost 4 bases, with 10 bases spanning the gap. Germline CDR1 reads LNHNV; CDR2 reads YYDKDF (reference sequence). CDR3 length equals 13 residues. CDR3 amino acids: CATSIRDPTEAFF. The DNA for the CDR3 is TGTGCCACCAGCATCAGGGACCCCACTGAAGCTTTCTTT.

This chain connects TRBV6-2 or TRBV6-3 to TRBJ2-7; weak D call: TRBD2 (6 bases). The CDR3 has 17 amino acids. From germline, CDR1 is MNHEY and CDR2 SVGEGT. Trimming cost V 6 bases and J 2 bases, with 23 bases left between them. CDR3 residues: CASSPPRVAGRTYEQYF. In DNA, the CDR3 is TGTGCCAGCAGCCCCCCACGAGTGGCAGGGAGGACCTACGAGCAGTACTTC.